A selection of T cell receptor beta chains follows, all from one sample in a study of blood T cell repertoires in COVID-19. Produced via immunoSEQ multiplex PCR; TCRdb's table is partial and in-frame only. This table has about 170,000 clones, about 88% appearing once. Sequencing was performed on peripheral blood. The receptors derive from an elderly woman in a cohort sampled during active or convalescent COVID-19. Each CDR3 is given with its conserved first and last residue. Fields, in order: CDR3 protein, CDR3 DNA, D gene, V gene, clone size, J gene. The D gene is left open where the match is weak. The size field is filled for only some rows; it gives once, few, many or a size class.

CASSENRVQNTQYF | TGCGCCAGCAGTGAGAACAGGGTTCAAAATACGCAGTATTTT | - | TRBV10-1 | - | TRBJ2-3
CSASRGQSEKLFF | TGCAGTGCTAGTCGGGGACAGTCGGAAAAACTGTTTTTT | TRBD1 | TRBV20-1 | - | TRBJ1-4
CASSITHISTDTQYF | TGTGCCAGTAGCATAACACATATCAGCACAGATACGCAGTATTTT | - | TRBV19 | - | TRBJ2-3
CASSLGRDRGTYGYTF | TGTGCCAGCAGCTTGGGCCGGGACAGGGGGACCTATGGCTACACCTTC | TRBD1 | TRBV5-4 | - | TRBJ1-2
CASSLGDREISNEKLFF | TGTGCCAGCAGCTTAGGGGACAGGGAAATAAGTAATGAAAAACTGTTTTTT | TRBD1 | TRBV7-9 | - | TRBJ1-4
CASSFMGANEQFF | TGTGCCAGCAGCTTTATGGGGGCCAATGAGCAGTTCTTC | - | TRBV7-2 | - | TRBJ2-1
CASSDRTGRTGYTF | TGTGCCAGCAGTGACCGGACAGGGCGGACTGGCTACACCTTC | TRBD1 | TRBV25-1 | - | TRBJ1-2
CASSIETYNEQFF | TGCGCCAGCAGTATCGAGACCTACAATGAGCAGTTCTTC | - | TRBV5-1 | once | TRBJ2-1
CASSPRQRETQYF | TGTGCCAGCTCACCAAGACAGCGAGAGACCCAGTACTTC | - | TRBV18 | - | TRBJ2-5
CASSFMNTIYF | TGTGCCAGCAGTTTTATGAACACCATATATTTT | - | TRBV12-3/TRBV12-4 | - | TRBJ1-3
CASSLSPGSGNTIYF | TGTGCCAGCAGCTTAAGTCCAGGGTCTGGAAACACCATATATTTT | - | TRBV7-2 | - | TRBJ1-3
CAWSVKGGDGYTF | TGTGCCTGGAGTGTAAAAGGGGGCGATGGCTACACCTTC | TRBD1 | TRBV30 | - | TRBJ1-2
CASSYSGGMNEQFF | TGTGCCAGCAGCTATAGCGGGGGGATGAATGAGCAGTTCTTC | TRBD2 | TRBV7-8 | few | TRBJ2-1
CASSPSGSFEQFF | TGTGCCAGCAGTCCTAGCGGGAGCTTTGAGCAGTTCTTC | TRBD2 | TRBV3-1/TRBV3-2 | - | TRBJ2-1
CASSPPAGELFF | TGTGCCAGTAGTCCCCCCGCCGGGGAGCTGTTTTTT | - | TRBV19 | - | TRBJ2-2
CASNPGQGSLTYF | TGTGCCAGCAACCCGGGACAGGGGTCCCTTACGTACTTC | TRBD1 | TRBV7-9 | - | TRBJ2-7
CASSLLAQPRPKNIQYF | TGTGCCAGCAGCTTACTAGCTCAGCCGAGGCCCAAAAACATTCAGTACTTC | - | TRBV7-9 | once | TRBJ2-4
CATSARVVGELFF | TGTGCCACCAGTGCTCGGGTCGTCGGGGAGCTGTTTTTT | - | TRBV24-1 | - | TRBJ2-2
CASRGAWVNTEAFF | TGTGCCAGCAGGGGAGCGTGGGTGAACACTGAAGCTTTCTTT | - | TRBV6-6 | - | TRBJ1-1
CASSHRERVSGELFF | TGTGCCAGCAGCCACAGGGAAAGGGTCTCCGGGGAGCTGTTTTTT | - | TRBV3-1/TRBV3-2 | - | TRBJ2-2
CATSGERNTEAFF | TGTGCCACCAGTGGGGAGAGGAACACTGAAGCTTTCTTT | - | TRBV24-1 | - | TRBJ1-1
CASSLGKFTDTQYF | TGTGCCAGCAGTTTGGGCAAGTTTACAGATACGCAGTATTTT | - | TRBV28 | - | TRBJ2-3
CASSVGGLAGATTDTQYF | TGTGCCAGCAGCGTAGGGGGACTAGCGGGGGCAACAACAGATACGCAGTATTTT | TRBD2 | TRBV9 | - | TRBJ2-3
CASSHYRDRVYNEQFF | TGTGCCAGCTCGCACTACCGGGACAGGGTCTACAATGAGCAGTTCTTC | TRBD1 | TRBV18 | once | TRBJ2-1
CASSLFRTDNSPLHF | TGTGCCAGCAGTTTATTCCGGACAGACAATTCACCCCTCCACTTT | - | TRBV27 | - | TRBJ1-6
CASVRVDQPQHF | TGTGCCAGCGTCCGAGTTGATCAGCCCCAGCATTTT | - | TRBV28 | - | TRBJ1-5
CASSRGLANTRKNEQFF | TGTGCCAGCAGTAGGGGACTAGCGAATACACGAAAGAATGAGCAGTTCTTC | TRBD2 | TRBV28 | - | TRBJ2-1
CASSEDMGGGTDTQYF | TGTGCCAGCAGTGAAGACATGGGGGGGGGCACAGATACGCAGTATTTT | TRBD2 | TRBV6-1 | once | TRBJ2-3
CASSTPGLGGIQYF | TGTGCCAGCAGCACTCCGGGACTGGGGGGTATTCAGTACTTC | - | TRBV11-3 | - | TRBJ2-4
CASSGQGKYGYTF | TGTGCCAGCAGCGGACAGGGGAAGTATGGCTACACCTTC | TRBD1 | TRBV2 | - | TRBJ1-2
CASSPPGQGNYGYTF | TGTGCCAGTAGTCCCCCGGGACAGGGGAACTATGGCTACACCTTC | TRBD1 | TRBV19 | - | TRBJ1-2
CAISGGGLNYGYTF | TGTGCCATCAGTGGGGGTGGACTAAACTATGGCTACACCTTC | - | TRBV10-3 | - | TRBJ1-2
CASMDRPYYGYTF | TGTGCCAGTATGGACAGGCCTTACTATGGCTACACCTTC | TRBD1 | TRBV19 | - | TRBJ1-2
CASSNGLAGVYEQYF | TGTGCCAGCAGCAACGGACTAGCGGGGGTTTACGAGCAGTACTTC | TRBD2 | TRBV7-9 | - | TRBJ2-7
CASSLGASGPYNEQFF | TGTGCCAGCAGCTTGGGAGCTAGCGGGCCGTACAATGAGCAGTTCTTC | TRBD2 | TRBV5-4 | - | TRBJ2-1
CASSPVDRGTFGYTF | TGTGCCAGCAGCCCCGTTGACAGGGGGACTTTTGGCTACACCTTC | TRBD1 | TRBV6-5 | - | TRBJ1-2
CASSLQGLNTEAFF | TGTGCCAGCAGTCTACAGGGGTTGAACACTGAAGCTTTCTTT | TRBD1 | TRBV2 | - | TRBJ1-1
CASSLAGTPNEQFF | TGTGCCAGCAGCTTGGCCGGGACACCCAATGAGCAGTTCTTC | - | TRBV5-4 | few | TRBJ2-1
CASSLGTDTYNEQFF | TGTGCCAGCAGCCTCGGGACAGATACCTACAATGAGCAGTTCTTC | TRBD1 | TRBV7-6 | - | TRBJ2-1
CATSDPRPETGYGYTF | TGTGCCACCAGTGATCCTCGACCCGAGACAGGGTATGGCTACACCTTC | TRBD1 | TRBV24-1 | - | TRBJ1-2
CSATATGSYTDTQYF | TGCAGCGCAACGGCGACAGGAAGTTACACAGATACGCAGTATTTT | - | TRBV29-1 | few | TRBJ2-3
CATVGLSIDTQYF | TGTGCCACCGTGGGACTCTCCATTGATACGCAGTATTTT | - | TRBV10-3 | - | TRBJ2-3
CASSFSGRSTQYF | TGCGCCAGCAGCTTTAGCGGGAGAAGTACGCAGTATTTT | TRBD2 | TRBV5-1 | - | TRBJ2-3
CASTDQGRGNSPLHF | TGTGCCAGTACAGATCAGGGGAGGGGAAATTCACCCCTCCACTTT | - | TRBV19 | - | TRBJ1-6
CASSTYARGSGNTIYF | TGTGCCAGCAGTACTTATGCCAGGGGCTCTGGAAACACCATATATTTT | - | TRBV2 | - | TRBJ1-3
CASSPKPGTGSYEQYF | TGTGCCAGCAGCCCAAAACCGGGGACAGGCTCCTACGAGCAGTACTTC | TRBD1 | TRBV7-9 | few | TRBJ2-7
CASSLRASGADTQYF | TGTGCCAGCAGCTTAAGGGCTAGCGGGGCAGATACGCAGTATTTT | TRBD2 | TRBV11-3 | - | TRBJ2-3
CASSEGGSRETQYF | TGTGCCAGCAGTGAAGGTGGCAGTCGAGAGACCCAGTACTTC | - | TRBV6-1 | - | TRBJ2-5
CATSDFFESDTQYF | TGTGCCACCAGTGATTTTTTTGAGTCAGATACGCAGTATTTT | - | TRBV24-1 | - | TRBJ2-3
CASSIGRRDRGPNYGYTF | TGTGCCAGTAGTATAGGCCGCCGGGACAGGGGGCCTAACTATGGCTACACCTTC | TRBD1 | TRBV19 | - | TRBJ1-2
CASSQRAGGSYNEQFF | TGCGCCAGCAGCCAAAGAGCAGGAGGCTCCTACAATGAGCAGTTCTTC | - | TRBV4-1 | - | TRBJ2-1
CASSTGGTEAFF | TGTGCCAGCAGCACAGGGGGCACTGAAGCTTTCTTT | TRBD1 | TRBV12-3/TRBV12-4 | - | TRBJ1-1
CASSPTSGGANEQFF | TGTGCCAGCAGCCCCACTAGCGGGGGGGCCAATGAGCAGTTCTTC | TRBD2 | TRBV3-1/TRBV3-2 | - | TRBJ2-1
CASSLQPSGGETQYF | TGTGCCAGCAGCTTACAGCCTAGCGGGGGGGAGACCCAGTACTTC | TRBD2 | TRBV7-2 | - | TRBJ2-5
CASKRVGTEAFF | TGTGCCAGCAAACGGGTGGGCACTGAAGCTTTCTTT | - | TRBV12-3/TRBV12-4 | few | TRBJ1-1